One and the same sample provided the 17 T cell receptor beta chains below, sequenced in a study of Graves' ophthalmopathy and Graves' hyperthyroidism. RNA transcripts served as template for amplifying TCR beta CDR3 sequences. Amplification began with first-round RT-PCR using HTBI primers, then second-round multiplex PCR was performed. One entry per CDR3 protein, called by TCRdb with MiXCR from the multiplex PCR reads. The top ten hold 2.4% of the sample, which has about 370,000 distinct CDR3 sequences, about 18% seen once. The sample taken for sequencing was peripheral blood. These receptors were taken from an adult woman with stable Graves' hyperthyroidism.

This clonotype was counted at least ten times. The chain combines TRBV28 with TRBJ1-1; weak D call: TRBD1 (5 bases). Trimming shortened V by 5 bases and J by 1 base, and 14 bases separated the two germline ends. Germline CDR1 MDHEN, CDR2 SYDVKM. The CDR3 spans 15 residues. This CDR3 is CASSEGDFSNTEAFF. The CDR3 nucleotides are TGTGCCAGCAGTGAAGGGGACTTCTCGAACACTGAAGCTTTCTTT. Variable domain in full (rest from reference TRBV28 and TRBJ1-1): DVKVTQSSRYLVKRTGEKVFLECVQDMDHENMFWYRQDPGLGLRLIYFSYDVKMKEKGDIPEGYSVSREKKERFSLILESASTNQTSMYLCASSEGDFSNTEAFFGQGTRLTVV.

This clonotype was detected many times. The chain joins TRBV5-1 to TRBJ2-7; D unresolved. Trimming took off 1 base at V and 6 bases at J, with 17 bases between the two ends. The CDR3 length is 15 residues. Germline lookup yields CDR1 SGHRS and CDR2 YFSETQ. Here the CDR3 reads CASSLLFGGSGEQYF. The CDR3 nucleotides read TGCGCCAGCAGCTTGTTGTTCGGCGGCTCGGGCGAGCAGTACTTC.

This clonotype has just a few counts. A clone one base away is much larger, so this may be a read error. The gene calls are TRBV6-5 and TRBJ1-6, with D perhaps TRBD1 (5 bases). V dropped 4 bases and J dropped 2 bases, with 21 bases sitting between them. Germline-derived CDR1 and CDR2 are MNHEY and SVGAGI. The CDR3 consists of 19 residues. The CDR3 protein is CASSLLLPGLSPYNSPLHF. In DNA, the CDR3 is TGTGCCAGCAGTTTACTATTGCCAGGGCTCAGCCCCTATAATTCACCCCTCCACTTT.

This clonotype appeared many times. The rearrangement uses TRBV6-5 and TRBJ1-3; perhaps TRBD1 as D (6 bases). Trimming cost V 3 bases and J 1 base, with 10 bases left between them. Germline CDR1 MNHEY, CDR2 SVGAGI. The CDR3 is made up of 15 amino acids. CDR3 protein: CASSYETGSGNTIYF. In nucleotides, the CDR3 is TGTGCCAGCAGTTATGAGACAGGATCTGGAAACACCATATATTTT.

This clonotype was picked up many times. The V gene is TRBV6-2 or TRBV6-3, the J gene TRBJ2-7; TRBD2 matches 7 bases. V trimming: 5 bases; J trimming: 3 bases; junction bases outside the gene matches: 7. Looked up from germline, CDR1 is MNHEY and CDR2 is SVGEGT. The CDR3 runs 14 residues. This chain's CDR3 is CASSPREVGYEQYF. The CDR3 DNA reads TGTGCCAGCAGTCCACGGGAGGTAGGCTACGAGCAGTACTTC.

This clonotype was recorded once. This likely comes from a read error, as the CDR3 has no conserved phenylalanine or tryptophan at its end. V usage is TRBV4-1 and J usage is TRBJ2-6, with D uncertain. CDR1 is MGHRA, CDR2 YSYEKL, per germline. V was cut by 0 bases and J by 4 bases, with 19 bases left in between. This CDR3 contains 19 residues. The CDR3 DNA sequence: TGCGCCAGCAGCCAAGAGCGGCAGTTCTATACTCTGGGGGCCAACGTCCTGACTTCC. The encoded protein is CASSQERQFYTLGANVLTS.

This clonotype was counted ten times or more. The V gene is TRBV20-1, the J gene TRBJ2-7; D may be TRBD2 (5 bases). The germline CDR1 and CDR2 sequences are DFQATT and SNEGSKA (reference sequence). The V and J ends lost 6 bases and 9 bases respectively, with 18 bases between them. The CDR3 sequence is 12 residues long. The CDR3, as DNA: TGCAGTGCCGTTAGGACGGGCGGAGGGCAGTACTTC. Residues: CSAVRTGGGQYF.

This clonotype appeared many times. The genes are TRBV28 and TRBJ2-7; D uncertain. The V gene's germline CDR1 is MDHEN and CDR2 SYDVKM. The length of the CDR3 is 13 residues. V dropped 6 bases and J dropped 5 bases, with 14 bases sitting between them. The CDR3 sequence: CASSQLTLHEQYF. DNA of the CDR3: TGTGCCAGCAGCCAATTGACACTCCACGAGCAGTACTTC. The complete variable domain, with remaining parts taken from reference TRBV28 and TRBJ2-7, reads DVKVTQSSRYLVKRTGEKVFLECVQDMDHENMFWYRQDPGLGLRLIYFSYDVKMKEKGDIPEGYSVSREKKERFSLILESASTNQTSMYLCASSQLTLHEQYFGPGTRLTVT.

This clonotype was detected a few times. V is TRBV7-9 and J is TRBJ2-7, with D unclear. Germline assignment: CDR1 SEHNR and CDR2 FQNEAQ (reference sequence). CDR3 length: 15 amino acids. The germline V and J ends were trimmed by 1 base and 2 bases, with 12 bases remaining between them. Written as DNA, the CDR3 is TGTGCCAGCAGCTTAGGGCAGGCTGGCCCCTACGAGCAGTACTTC. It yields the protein CASSLGQAGPYEQYF.

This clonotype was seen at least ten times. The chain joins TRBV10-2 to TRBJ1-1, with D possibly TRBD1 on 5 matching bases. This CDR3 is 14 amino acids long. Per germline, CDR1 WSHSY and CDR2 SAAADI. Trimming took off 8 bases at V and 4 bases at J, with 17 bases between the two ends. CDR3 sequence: CASGRTGRGTEAFF. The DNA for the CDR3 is TGCGCCAGCGGGAGGACGGGTAGGGGCACTGAAGCTTTCTTT.

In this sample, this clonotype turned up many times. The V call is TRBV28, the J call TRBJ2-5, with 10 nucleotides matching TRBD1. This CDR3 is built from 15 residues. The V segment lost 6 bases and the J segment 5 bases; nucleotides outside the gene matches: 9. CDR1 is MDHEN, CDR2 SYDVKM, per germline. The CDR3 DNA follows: TGTGCCAGCAGACCTCCGGGACAGGGGTTGGAGACCCAGTACTTC. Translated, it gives CASRPPGQGLETQYF.

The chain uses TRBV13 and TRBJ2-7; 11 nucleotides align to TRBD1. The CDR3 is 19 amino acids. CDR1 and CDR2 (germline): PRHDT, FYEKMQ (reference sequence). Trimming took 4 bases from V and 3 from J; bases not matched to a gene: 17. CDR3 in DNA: TGTGCCAGCAGCTCACAAACCATCTTCTCCGGGACAGGGGGCTACGAGCAGTACTTC. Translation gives CASSSQTIFSGTGGYEQYF. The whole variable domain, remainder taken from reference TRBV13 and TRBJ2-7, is AAGVIQSPRHLIKEKRETATLKCYPIPRHDTVYWYQQGPGQDPQFLISFYEKMQSDKGSIPDRFSAQQFSDYHSELNMSSLELGDSALYFCASSSQTIFSGTGGYEQYFGPGTRLTVT.

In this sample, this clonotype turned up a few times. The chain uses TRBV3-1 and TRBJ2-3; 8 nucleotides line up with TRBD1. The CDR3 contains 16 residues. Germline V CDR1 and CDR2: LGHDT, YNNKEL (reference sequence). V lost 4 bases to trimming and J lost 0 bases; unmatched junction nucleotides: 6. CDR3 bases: TGTGCCAGCAGCCGCACAGGGGGTCGTAGCACAGATACGCAGTATTTT. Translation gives CASSRTGGRSTDTQYF.

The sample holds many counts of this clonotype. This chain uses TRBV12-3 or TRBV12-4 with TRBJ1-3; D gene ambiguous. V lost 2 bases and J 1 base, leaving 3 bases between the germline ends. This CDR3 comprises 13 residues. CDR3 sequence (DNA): TGTGCCAGCAGTTTAAGATCTGGAAACACCATATATTTT. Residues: CASSLRSGNTIYF.

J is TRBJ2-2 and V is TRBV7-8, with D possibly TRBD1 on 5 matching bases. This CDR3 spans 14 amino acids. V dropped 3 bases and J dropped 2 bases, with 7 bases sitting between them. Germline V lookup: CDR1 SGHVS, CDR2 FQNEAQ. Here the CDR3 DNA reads TGTGCCAGCAGCTTCGACAGCAACACCGGGGAGCTGTTTTTT. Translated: CASSFDSNTGELFF. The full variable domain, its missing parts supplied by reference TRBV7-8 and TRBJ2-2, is GAGVSQSPRYKVAKRGQDVALRCDPISGHVSLFWYQQALGQGPEFLTYFQNEAQLDKSGLPSDRFFAERPEGSVSTLKIQRTQQEDSAVYLCASSFDSNTGELFFGEGSRLTVL.

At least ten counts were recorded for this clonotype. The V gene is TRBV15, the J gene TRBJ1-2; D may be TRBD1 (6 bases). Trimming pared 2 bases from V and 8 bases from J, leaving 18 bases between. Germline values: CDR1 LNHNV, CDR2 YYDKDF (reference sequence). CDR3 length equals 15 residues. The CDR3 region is CATSRNQRQAGGYTF. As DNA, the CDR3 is TGTGCCACCAGCAGAAACCAACGACAGGCGGGGGGCTACACCTTC.

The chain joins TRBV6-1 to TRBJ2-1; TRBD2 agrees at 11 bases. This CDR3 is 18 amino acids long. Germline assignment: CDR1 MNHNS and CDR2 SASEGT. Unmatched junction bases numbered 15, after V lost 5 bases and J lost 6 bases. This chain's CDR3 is CASSLGLAEHPRGNEQFF. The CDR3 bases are TGTGCCAGCAGTCTGGGACTAGCGGAACACCCTCGGGGCAATGAGCAGTTCTTC.